Listed below are T cell receptor beta chains from one sample, sequenced in a study of T cells after yellow fever vaccination. TCRdb re-derived calls from the 5' RACE reads in MiXCR, one entry per CDR3 protein. The data show about 330,000 distinct CDR3 sequences, around 6.8% seen once. Sequencing was performed on PBMCs, taken more than 35 days after the first yellow fever vaccination. Receptors were obtained from a young man who received the YFV17D yellow fever vaccine. CDR3s include the opening cysteine and the closing phenylalanine or tryptophan. A D gene is named only where the DNA matches it firmly. Clone sizes are given selectively: once, few, many, or a class where the clone is expanded.

len	abundance	d_gene	j_gene	v_gene	CDR3nt	CDR3aa
15	few	TRBD1	TRBJ2-2	TRBV4-3	TGCGCCAGCAGCCAAATAGACAGGGACACCGGGGAGCTGTTTTTT	CASSQIDRDTGELFF
16	many	NA	TRBJ1-2	TRBV18	TGTGCCAGCTCCGGAGGAGCAGGGAAAGCTAACTATGGCTACACCTTC	CASSGGAGKANYGYTF
15	NA	NA	TRBJ2-7	TRBV20-1	TGCAGTGCTAGTGATAGCCGACGGATCTCCTACGAGCAGTACTTC	CSASDSRRISYEQYF
17	few	NA	TRBJ2-1	TRBV18	TGTGCCAGCTCACCACCGAATGCACCTTCCCTTAACAATGAGCAGTTCTTC	CASSPPNAPSLNNEQFF
15	NA	NA	TRBJ2-1	TRBV11-2	TGTGCCAGCAGCTTAGAGCGGGTTACAGGCAATGAGCAGTTCTTC	CASSLERVTGNEQFF
12	few	NA	TRBJ2-7	TRBV10-3	TGTGCCATCAGTGCCCGGGTCTACGAGCAGTACTTC	CAISARVYEQYF
14	few	NA	TRBJ1-2	TRBV29-1	TGCAGCGTTGAAACCCCCAGAAGTAACTATGGCTACACCTTC	CSVETPRSNYGYTF
15	few	TRBD2	TRBJ2-3	TRBV7-2	TGTGCCAGCAGCTCCTCGGGGGGAGGGTGGGATACGCAGTATTTT	CASSSSGGGWDTQYF
13	many	NA	TRBJ2-7	TRBV9	TGTGCCAGCAGCGTAGGTGGCAACTACGAGCAGTACTTC	CASSVGGNYEQYF
18	NA	NA	TRBJ2-6	TRBV6-1	TGTGCCAGCAGCCGGGCGGGCGCCCGAGGCTCTGGGGCCAACGTCCTGACTTTC	CASSRAGARGSGANVLTF
14	NA	NA	TRBJ1-6	TRBV6-1	TGTGCCAGCAGGCCACAGGGAGAACGCTCACCCCTCCACTTT	CASRPQGERSPLHF
13	many	NA	TRBJ2-4	TRBV6-1	TGTGCCAGCAGTGAGATAGCCAAAAACATTCAGTACTTC	CASSEIAKNIQYF
11	NA	NA	TRBJ2-5	TRBV25-1	TGTGCCAGCAGGTGGGAAGAGACCCAGTACTTC	CASRWEETQYF
16	NA	TRBD2	TRBJ2-4	TRBV19	TGTGCCAGTAGTATCGGGGGGTCCCGAGCCAAAAACATTCAGTACTTC	CASSIGGSRAKNIQYF
15	few	TRBD1	TRBJ1-6	TRBV6-1	TGTGCCAGCAGTCCCGTTTTCAGGGGGGATTCACCCCTCCACTTT	CASSPVFRGDSPLHF
16	few	NA	TRBJ2-2	TRBV4-3	TGCGCCAGCAGCCGCCCCGGGACGGGGAACACCGGGGAGCTGTTTTTT	CASSRPGTGNTGELFF
16	few	NA	TRBJ1-1	TRBV6-1	TGTGCCAGCAATCTCTCGGGGGGGCGGCCGAACACTGAAGCTTTCTTT	CASNLSGGRPNTEAFF
14	many	NA	TRBJ1-5	TRBV6-5	TGTGCCAGCAGTTACTTGGGGGGAAATCAGCCCCAGCATTTT	CASSYLGGNQPQHF
17	many	TRBD2	TRBJ2-5	TRBV7-2	TGTGCCAGCAGCCTGACCGGGACTAGCGGATTCAGGGGGACCCAGTACTTC	CASSLTGTSGFRGTQYF
17	few	TRBD1	TRBJ1-2	TRBV9	TGTGCCAGCAGCCCCCTAGCCCACGGACAGGGCGACTATGGCTACACCTTC	CASSPLAHGQGDYGYTF
16	NA	NA	TRBJ2-2	TRBV5-1	TGCGCCAGCAGCTACCAGGGGGGGGACAACACCGGGGAGCTGTTTTTT	CASSYQGGDNTGELFF
16	NA	TRBD2	TRBJ2-3	TRBV20-1	TGCTGTGCTAAGGGGAGCGGGGGCCCCCGCACAGATACGCAGTATTTT	CCAKGSGGPRTDTQYF
14	few	TRBD1	TRBJ1-2	TRBV28	TGTGCCAGCAGTTATCAGGGGGCGCGGGTTGGCTACACCTTC	CASSYQGARVGYTF
15	few	TRBD1	TRBJ2-1	TRBV5-1	TGCGCCAGCAGCTCCTCCCCGGGACAGGGGGAGGAGCAGTTCTTC	CASSSSPGQGEEQFF
15	many	NA	TRBJ2-1	TRBV5-1	TGCGCCAGCAGCTTGGCTAGTCCTTCCTACAATGAGCAGTTCTTC	CASSLASPSYNEQFF
14	NA	TRBD1	TRBJ1-4	TRBV20-1	TGCAGTGCTAGTGAGGGGGCAAGAGATGAAAAACTGTTTTTT	CSASEGARDEKLFF
14	few	NA	TRBJ2-2	TRBV5-1	TGCGCCAGCAGACCGCAGGGGTTTACCGGGGAGCTGTTTTTT	CASRPQGFTGELFF
16	few	TRBD1	TRBJ1-1	TRBV10-3	TGTGCCATCAGTGAGTCGCAGGGGGCCGTTAACACTGAAGCTTTCTTT	CAISESQGAVNTEAFF
15	NA	NA	TRBJ2-2	TRBV4-1	TGCGCCAGCAGCCGCTCGGGGAAGGAGGTCGGGGAGCTGTTTTTT	CASSRSGKEVGELFF
14	many	NA	TRBJ1-4	TRBV12-3/TRBV12-4	TGTGCCAGCAGTTTAATACAGGGAGGAGAAAAACTGTTTTTT	CASSLIQGGEKLFF
15	NA	TRBD2	TRBJ2-5	TRBV7-2	TGTGCCAGCAGCTTAGGGTCCGGGAGGCAAGAGACCCAGTACTTC	CASSLGSGRQETQYF
11	NA	NA	TRBJ1-1	TRBV20-1	TGCAGTGGTAGGGTTTACACTGAAGCTTTCTTT	CSGRVYTEAFF
12	few	TRBD1	TRBJ1-2	TRBV30	TGTGCCTGCGAGGGGGCTCACTATGGCTACACCTTC	CACEGAHYGYTF
15	few	NA	TRBJ1-1	TRBV6-5	TGTGCCAGCAGTTACTGGTCCCTGAGGAGCACTGAAGCTTTCTTT	CASSYWSLRSTEAFF
16	few	TRBD2	TRBJ2-3	TRBV7-2	TGTGCCAGCAGCTTAGGGCTAGCGGGGGGGGGAGATACGCAGTATTTT	CASSLGLAGGGDTQYF
15	NA	NA	TRBJ2-5	TRBV20-1	TGCAGTGCTAGTGCCGGACTCCGCTACCAAGAGACCCAGTACTTC	CSASAGLRYQETQYF
15	few	TRBD1	TRBJ2-1	TRBV9	TGTGCCAGCAGCGCCCGGACAGGGGGCCACAATGAGCAGTTCTTC	CASSARTGGHNEQFF